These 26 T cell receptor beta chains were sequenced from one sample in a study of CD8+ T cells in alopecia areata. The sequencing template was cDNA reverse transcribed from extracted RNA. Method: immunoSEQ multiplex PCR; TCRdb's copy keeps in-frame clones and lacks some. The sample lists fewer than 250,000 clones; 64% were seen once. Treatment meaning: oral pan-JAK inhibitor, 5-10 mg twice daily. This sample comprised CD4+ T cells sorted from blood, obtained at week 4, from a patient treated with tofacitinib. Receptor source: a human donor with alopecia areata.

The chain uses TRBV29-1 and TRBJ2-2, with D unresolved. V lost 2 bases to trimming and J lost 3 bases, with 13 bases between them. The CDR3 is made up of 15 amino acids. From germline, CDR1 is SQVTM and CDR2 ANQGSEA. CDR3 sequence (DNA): TGCAGCGTTGAAAAGGAAGGGCTATACACCGGGGAGCTGTTTTTT. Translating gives CSVEKEGLYTGELFF.

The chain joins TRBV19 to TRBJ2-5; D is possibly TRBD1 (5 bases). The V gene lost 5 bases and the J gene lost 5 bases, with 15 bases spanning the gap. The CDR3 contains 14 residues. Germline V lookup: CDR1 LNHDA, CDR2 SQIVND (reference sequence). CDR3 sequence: CASSWVGQGETQYF. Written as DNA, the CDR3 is TGTGCCAGTAGTTGGGTCGGGCAGGGCGAGACCCAGTACTTC. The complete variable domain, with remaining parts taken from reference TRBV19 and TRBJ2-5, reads DGGITQSPKYLFRKEGQNVTLSCEQNLNHDAMYWYRQDPGQGLRLIYYSQIVNDFQKGDIAEGYSVSREKKESFPLTVTSAQKNPTAFYLCASSWVGQGETQYFGPGTRLLVL.

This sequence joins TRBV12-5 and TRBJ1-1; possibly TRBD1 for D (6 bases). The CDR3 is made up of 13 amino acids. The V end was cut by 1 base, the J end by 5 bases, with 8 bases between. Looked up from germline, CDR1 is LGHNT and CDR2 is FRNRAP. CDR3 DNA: TGTGCTAGTGGTTTGGAAGGGGGGACTGAAGCTTTCTTT. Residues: CASGLEGGTEAFF.

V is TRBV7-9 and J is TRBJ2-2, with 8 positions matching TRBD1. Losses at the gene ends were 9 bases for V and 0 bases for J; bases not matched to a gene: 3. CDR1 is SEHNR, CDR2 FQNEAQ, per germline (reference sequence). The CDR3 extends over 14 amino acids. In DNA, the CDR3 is TGTGCCAGTCAGGGGGCCACGAACACCGGGGAGCTGTTTTTT. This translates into CASQGATNTGELFF.

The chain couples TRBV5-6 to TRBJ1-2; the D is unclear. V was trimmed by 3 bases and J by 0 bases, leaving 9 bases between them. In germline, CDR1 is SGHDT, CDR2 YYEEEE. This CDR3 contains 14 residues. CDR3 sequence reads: CASSSGPANYGYTF. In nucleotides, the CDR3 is TGTGCCAGCAGCTCCGGGCCAGCTAACTATGGCTACACCTTC.

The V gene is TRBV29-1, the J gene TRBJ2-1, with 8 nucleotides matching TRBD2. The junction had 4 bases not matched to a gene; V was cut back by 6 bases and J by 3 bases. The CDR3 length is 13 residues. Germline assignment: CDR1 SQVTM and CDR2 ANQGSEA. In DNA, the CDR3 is TGCAGCGTACGGAGCGGGGGCTACAATGAGCAGTTCTTC. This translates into CSVRSGGYNEQFF.

The CDR3 nucleotides are TGTGCCAGCAGCCAAGATCTAACTGGCAAGCAGACCCAGTACTTC. Its protein product is CASSQDLTGKQTQYF. The chain has TRBV4-2 and TRBJ2-5; no definite D call. The V gene's germline CDR1 is LGHNA and CDR2 YNFKEQ. The CDR3 spans 15 residues. The ends were cut back, 0 bases at V and 6 bases at J, with 14 bases in the middle.

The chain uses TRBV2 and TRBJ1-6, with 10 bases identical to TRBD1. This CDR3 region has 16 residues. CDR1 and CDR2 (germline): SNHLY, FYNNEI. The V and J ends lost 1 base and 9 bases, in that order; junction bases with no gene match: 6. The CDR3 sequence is CASSEGRQGAASPLHF. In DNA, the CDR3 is TGTGCCAGCAGTGAAGGGAGACAGGGGGCAGCTTCACCCCTCCACTTT.

This chain's CDR3 is CSVRRSGANVLTF. The CDR3 DNA sequence: TGCAGCGTTCGACGCTCTGGGGCCAACGTCCTGACTTTC. The rearrangement uses TRBV29-1 and TRBJ2-6, with D hard to call. The germline gives CDR1 SQVTM, CDR2 ANQGSEA. The CDR3 runs 13 residues. V was clipped by 5 bases and J by 0 bases, with 5 bases between them.

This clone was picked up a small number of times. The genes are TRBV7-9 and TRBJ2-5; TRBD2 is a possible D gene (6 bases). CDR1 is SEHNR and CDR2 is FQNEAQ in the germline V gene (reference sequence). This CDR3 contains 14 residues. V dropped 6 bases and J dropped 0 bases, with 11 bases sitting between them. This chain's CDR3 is CASSHGGYQETQYF. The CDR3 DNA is TGTGCCAGCAGTCATGGGGGGTACCAAGAGACCCAGTACTTC. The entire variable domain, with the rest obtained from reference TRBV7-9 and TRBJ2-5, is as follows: DTGVSQNPRHKITKRGQNVTFRCDPISEHNRLYWYRQTLGQGPEFLTYFQNEAQLEKSRLLSDRFSAERPKGSFSTLEIQRTEQGDSAMYLCASSHGGYQETQYFGPGTRLLVL.

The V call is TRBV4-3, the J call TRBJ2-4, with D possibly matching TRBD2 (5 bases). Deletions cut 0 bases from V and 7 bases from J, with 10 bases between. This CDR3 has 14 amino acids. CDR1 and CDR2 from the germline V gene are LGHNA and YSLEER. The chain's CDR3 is CASSQETRVNIQYF. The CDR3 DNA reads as TGCGCCAGCAGCCAAGAGACGCGGGTTAACATTCAGTACTTC.

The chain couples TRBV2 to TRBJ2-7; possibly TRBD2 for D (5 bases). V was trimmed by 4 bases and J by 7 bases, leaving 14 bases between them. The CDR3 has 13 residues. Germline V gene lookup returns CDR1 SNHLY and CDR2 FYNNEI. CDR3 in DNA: TGTGCCAGCAGTGTACGGCGGGTAGGTGAGCAGTACTTC. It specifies CASSVRRVGEQYF.

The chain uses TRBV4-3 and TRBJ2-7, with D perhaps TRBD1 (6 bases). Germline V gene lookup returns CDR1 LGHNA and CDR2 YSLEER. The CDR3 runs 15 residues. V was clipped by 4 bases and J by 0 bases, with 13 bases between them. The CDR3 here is CASSLWDTSSYEQYF. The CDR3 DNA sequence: TGCGCCAGCAGCCTATGGGACACCAGCTCCTACGAGCAGTACTTC.

The CDR3 DNA is TGTGCCAGCAGCTTAGTTTCTCGGGGCACTGAAGCTTTCTTT. Its protein product is CASSLVSRGTEAFF. The V gene is TRBV7-9, the J gene TRBJ1-1; D remains ambiguous. In germline, CDR1 is SEHNR, CDR2 FQNEAQ (reference sequence). This CDR3 is built from 14 residues. V was cut by 1 base and J by 4 bases, with 10 bases left in between.

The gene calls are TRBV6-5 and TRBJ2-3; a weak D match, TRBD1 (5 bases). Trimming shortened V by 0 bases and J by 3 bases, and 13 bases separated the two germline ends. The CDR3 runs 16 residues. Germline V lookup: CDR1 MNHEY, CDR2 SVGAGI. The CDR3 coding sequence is TGTGCCAGCAGTTACTCGAGGCAGGGTGGGACAGATACGCAGTATTTT. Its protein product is CASSYSRQGGTDTQYF.

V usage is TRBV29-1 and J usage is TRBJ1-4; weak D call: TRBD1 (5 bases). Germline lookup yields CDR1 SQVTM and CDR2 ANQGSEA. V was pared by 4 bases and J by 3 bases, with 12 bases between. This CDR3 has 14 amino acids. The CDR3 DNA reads TGCAGCGTTGGAGTGGGACCGTCTAATGAAAAACTGTTTTTT. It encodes CSVGVGPSNEKLFF.

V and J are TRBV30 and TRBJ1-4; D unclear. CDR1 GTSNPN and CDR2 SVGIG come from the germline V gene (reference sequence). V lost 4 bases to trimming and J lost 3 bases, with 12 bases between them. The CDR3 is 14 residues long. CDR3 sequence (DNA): TGTGCCTGGAAGATTTTGCCTTCTAATGAAAAACTGTTTTTT. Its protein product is CAWKILPSNEKLFF.

DNA of the CDR3: TGTGCCACCAGCAGAGAAGTAGGGGCCAACGTCCTGACTTTC. This encodes CATSREVGANVLTF. V usage is TRBV15 and J usage is TRBJ2-6; D is uncertain. CDR1 LNHNV and CDR2 YYDKDF come from the germline V gene (reference sequence). The length of the CDR3 is 14 residues. V was cut by 0 bases and J by 4 bases, with 4 bases left in between.

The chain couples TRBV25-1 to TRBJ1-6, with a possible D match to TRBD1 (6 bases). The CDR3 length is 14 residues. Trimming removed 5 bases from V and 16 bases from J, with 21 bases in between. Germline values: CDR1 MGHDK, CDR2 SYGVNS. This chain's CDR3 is CASSQTGDTVGLHF. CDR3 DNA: TGTGCCAGCAGTCAGACGGGGGACACGGTAGGGCTCCACTTT.

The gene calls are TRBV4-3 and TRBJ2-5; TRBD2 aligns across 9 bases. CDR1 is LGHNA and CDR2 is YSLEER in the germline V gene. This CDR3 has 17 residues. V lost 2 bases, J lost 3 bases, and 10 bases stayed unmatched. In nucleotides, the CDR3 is TGCGCCAGCAGCCAATACCAGAAGCGGGGGGCGAAAGAGACCCAGTACTTC. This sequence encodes CASSQYQKRGAKETQYF.

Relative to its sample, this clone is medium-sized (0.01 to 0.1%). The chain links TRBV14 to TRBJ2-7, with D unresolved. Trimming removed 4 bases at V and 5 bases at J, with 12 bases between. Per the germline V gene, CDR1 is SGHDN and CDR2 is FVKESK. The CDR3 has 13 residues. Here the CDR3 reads CASSPPSVNEQYF. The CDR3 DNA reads TGTGCCAGCAGCCCCCCGAGCGTCAACGAGCAGTACTTC.

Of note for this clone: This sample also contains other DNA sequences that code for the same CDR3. As DNA, the CDR3 is TGCGCCAGCAGCTTGGGGGGAGACACAGATACGCAGTATTTT. Translation gives CASSLGGDTDTQYF. This chain connects TRBV5-1 to TRBJ2-3; possible D gene TRBD2, 5 bases. The V gene's germline CDR1 is SGHRS and CDR2 YFSETQ. The V end lost 0 bases, the J end lost 2 bases, and 7 bases lay between the germline ends. This CDR3 spans 14 amino acids.

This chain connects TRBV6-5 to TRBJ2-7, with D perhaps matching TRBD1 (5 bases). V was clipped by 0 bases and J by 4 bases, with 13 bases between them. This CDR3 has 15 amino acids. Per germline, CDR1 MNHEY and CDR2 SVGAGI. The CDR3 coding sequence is TGTGCCAGCAGTTACTCCAGGGTTGAGGCTTACGAGCAGTACTTC. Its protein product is CASSYSRVEAYEQYF.

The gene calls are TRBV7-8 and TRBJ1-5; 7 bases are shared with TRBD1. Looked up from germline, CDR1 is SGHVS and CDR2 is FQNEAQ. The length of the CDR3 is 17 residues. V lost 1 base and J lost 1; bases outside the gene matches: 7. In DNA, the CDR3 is TGTGCCAGCAGCTTAGGGTTTACAGGGGTAAGCAATCAGCCCCAGCATTTT. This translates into CASSLGFTGVSNQPQHF.

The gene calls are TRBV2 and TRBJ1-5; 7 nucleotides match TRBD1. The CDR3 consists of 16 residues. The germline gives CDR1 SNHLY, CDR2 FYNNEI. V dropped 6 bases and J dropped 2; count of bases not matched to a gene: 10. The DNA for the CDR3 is TGTGCCAGCAGGACCGGGACAGCGGGTCGCAATCAGCCCCAGCATTTT. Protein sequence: CASRTGTAGRNQPQHF.

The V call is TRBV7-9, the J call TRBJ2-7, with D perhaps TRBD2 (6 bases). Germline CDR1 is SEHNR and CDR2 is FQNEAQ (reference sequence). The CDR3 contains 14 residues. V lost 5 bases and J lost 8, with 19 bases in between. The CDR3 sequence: CASSLEGPGKKQYF. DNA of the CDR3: TGTGCCAGCAGCCTGGAGGGGCCAGGGAAGAAGCAGTACTTC.